This T cell receptor (beta chain) stems from a study of a mutant IDH1 vaccine in newly diagnosed glioma. Study summary: Beforehand, treatment had been radiotherapy, temozolomide, or both; the majority received both. The V12 visit happened in week 35, and the V13 visit happened in week 47. Study-level points and caveats: A vaccine-induced immune response developed in around 94% of the patients.

This clone was detected a few times. Its antigen is unknown. At one end the junction does not follow the germline gene, possibly because of a read error. Time point indicated: week 35, safety follow-up. In every dose of vaccine, 300 ug of mutant IDH1 20-mer peptide was given alongside topical imiquimod. Repertoires were generated with immunoSEQ multiplex PCR, while TCRdb's copy carries only in-frame clones and drops some. This table holds around 30,000 clones, roughly four fifths found once. There are 13 residues in the CDR3. Germline V lookup: CDR1 LGHNA, CDR2 YNFKEQ. The gene calls are TRBV4-2 and TRBJ1-1; TRBD1 agrees at 7 bases. Here the sequenced sample was PBMCs, taken from a glioma patient whose treatment included an IDH1 peptide vaccine. This receptor was obtained from a young woman with glioma. The CDR3 nucleotides read TGTGCCAGCACCCAATCAGGGGGCACTGAAGCTTTCTTT. Encoded protein: CASTQSGGTEAFF.